The source of this TCR beta chain is a study of cytomegalovirus exposure and HLA in healthy donors. As to this clone: Its antigen is not identified.

The CDR3 consists of 16 residues. CDR1 is SNHLY, CDR2 FYNNEI, per germline. V lost 5 bases to trimming and J lost 5 bases; unmatched junction nucleotides: 10. Findings and caveats of the study: Researchers had no immune exposure information except CMV serostatus available. Versus the approximately 700-donor mean, an Asian-associated ancestry cluster reportedly showed fewer N-insertions in a later analysis.

The PCR contained 60 Vbeta and 13 Jbeta primers. Here immunoSEQ multiplex PCR was the method, and the copy in TCRdb shows in-frame clones only, minus some. The table records about 120,000 clones, approximately 70% of them present only once. The receptor comes from a woman aged 25 to 39 in good health and CMV-seronegative. Input material: PBMCs. This chain uses TRBV2 with TRBJ2-2, with 8 positions matching TRBD1. In nucleotides, the CDR3 is TGTGCCAGCAGTTTAACTCAGGGGGCTATTACCGGGGAGCTGTTTTTT. Translation gives CASSLTQGAITGELFF.